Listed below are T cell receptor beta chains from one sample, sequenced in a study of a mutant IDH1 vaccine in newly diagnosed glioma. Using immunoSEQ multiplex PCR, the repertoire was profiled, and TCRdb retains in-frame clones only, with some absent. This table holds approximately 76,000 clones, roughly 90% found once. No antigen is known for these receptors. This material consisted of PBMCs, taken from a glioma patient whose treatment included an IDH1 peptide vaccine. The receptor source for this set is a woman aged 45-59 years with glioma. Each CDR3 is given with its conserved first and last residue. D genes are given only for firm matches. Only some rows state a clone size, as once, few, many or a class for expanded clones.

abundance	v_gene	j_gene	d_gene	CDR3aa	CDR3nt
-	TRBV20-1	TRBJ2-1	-	CSALEARGQFF	TGCAGTGCCCTGGAGGCTCGGGGGCAGTTCTTC
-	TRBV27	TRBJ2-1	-	CASGTGRGGRQDEQFF	TGTGCCAGTGGGACTGGAAGGGGAGGCCGTCAGGATGAGCAGTTCTTC
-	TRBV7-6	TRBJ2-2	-	CASSLAGSGDTGELFF	TGTGCCAGCAGCTTAGCGGGGTCAGGGGACACCGGGGAGCTGTTTTTT
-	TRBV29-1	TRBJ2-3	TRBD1	CSVGQGQTDTQYF	TGCAGCGTAGGACAGGGTCAGACAGATACGCAGTATTTT
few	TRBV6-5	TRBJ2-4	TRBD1	CASSYGTGRNIQYF	TGTGCCAGCAGTTATGGGACAGGGAGAAACATTCAGTACTTC
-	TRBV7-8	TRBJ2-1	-	CASSLDGGWGINEQFF	TGTGCCAGCAGCTTAGATGGAGGCTGGGGAATAAATGAGCAGTTCTTC
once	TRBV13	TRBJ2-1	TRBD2	CASSPRPGGEQFF	TGTGCCAGCAGCCCCAGGCCGGGAGGGGAGCAGTTCTTC
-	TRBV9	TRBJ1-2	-	CASSVDGDNYGYTF	TGTGCCAGCAGCGTAGACGGTGATAACTATGGCTACACCTTC
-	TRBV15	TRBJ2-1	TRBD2	CATSRGLAATGEQFF	TGTGCCACCAGCCGTGGACTAGCGGCGACAGGTGAGCAGTTCTTC
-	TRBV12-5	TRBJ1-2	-	CASGFPGPRADYGYTF	TGTGCTAGTGGTTTCCCCGGCCCCAGGGCCGACTATGGCTACACCTTC
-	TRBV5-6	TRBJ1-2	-	CASSLASDRGYTF	TGTGCCAGCAGCTTAGCGAGCGATAGGGGCTACACCTTC
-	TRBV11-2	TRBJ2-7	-	CASSQQSGHSYEQYF	TGTGCCAGCAGCCAACAATCGGGACACTCCTACGAGCAGTACTTC
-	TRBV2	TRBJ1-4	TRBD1	CASSQGGTGGKLFF	TGTGCCAGCAGCCAAGGGGGCACAGGGGGAAAACTGTTTTTT
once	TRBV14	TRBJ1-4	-	CASSQTGIIHEKLFF	TGTGCCAGCAGCCAAACAGGGATTATCCATGAAAAACTGTTTTTT
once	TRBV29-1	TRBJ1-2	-	CSVLAASGYTF	TGCAGCGTTCTGGCCGCCTCGGGCTACACCTTC
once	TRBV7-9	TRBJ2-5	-	CASSPVRVETQYF	TGTGCCAGCAGCCCCGTCCGGGTGGAGACCCAGTACTTC
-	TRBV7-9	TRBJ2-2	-	CASSRDSRELFF	TGTGCCAGCAGCCGGGACTCGCGGGAGCTGTTTTTT
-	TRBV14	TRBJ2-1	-	CASSLLRVAPHNEQFF	TGTGCCAGCAGCCTTCTCCGTGTGGCCCCACACAATGAGCAGTTCTTC
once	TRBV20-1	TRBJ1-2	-	CSSQGLYGYTF	TGCAGTTCACAGGGCCTCTATGGCTACACCTTC
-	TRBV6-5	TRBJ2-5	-	CASTHKGYETQYF	TGTGCCAGCACCCACAAGGGATACGAGACCCAGTACTTC
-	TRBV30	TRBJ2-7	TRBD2	CAWRLAGGNEQYF	TGTGCCTGGAGGCTAGCGGGAGGGAACGAGCAGTACTTC
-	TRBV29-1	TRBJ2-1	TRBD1	CSVEGRQGSSYNEQFF	TGCAGCGTTGAAGGCCGACAGGGGAGCTCCTACAATGAGCAGTTCTTC
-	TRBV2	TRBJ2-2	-	CASSEKGYTGELFF	TGTGCCAGCAGTGAGAAGGGGTACACCGGGGAGCTGTTTTTT
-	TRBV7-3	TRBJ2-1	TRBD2	CASSLRAGGNYNEQFF	TGTGCCAGCAGCTTAAGGGCGGGAGGAAACTACAATGAGCAGTTCTTC
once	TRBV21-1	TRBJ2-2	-	CASSKGQTGELFF	TGTGCCAGCAGCAAAGGCCAAACCGGGGAGCTGTTTTTT
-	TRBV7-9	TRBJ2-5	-	CASSSGRGGTQETQYF	TGTGCCAGCAGCTCCGGAAGAGGCGGCACCCAAGAGACCCAGTACTTC
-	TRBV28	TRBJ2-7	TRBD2	CASSLGGGLAGTYEQYF	TGTGCCAGCAGTTTGGGGGGAGGACTAGCGGGGACCTACGAGCAGTACTTC
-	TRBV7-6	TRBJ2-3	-	CASSLKGTKYF	TGTGCCAGCAGCTTAAAGGGGACAAAGTATTTT
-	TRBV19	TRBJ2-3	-	CASSNGDTQYF	TGTGCCAGTAGTAACGGAGATACGCAGTATTTT